This TCR beta chain is from a study of cytomegalovirus exposure and HLA in healthy donors. Primers for the PCR totalled 60 Vbeta and 13 Jbeta. Using immunoSEQ multiplex PCR, the repertoire was profiled, and TCRdb retains in-frame clones only, with some absent. The sample shows about 180,000 clones, around 80% of them seen only once. Germline loops: CDR1 SEHNR, CDR2 FQNEAQ (reference sequence). V shed 1 base and J shed 0 bases, with 7 bases lying between them. The CDR3 has 15 residues. Turning to this clone: Other DNA sequences of this sample code for an identical CDR3.

Sequencing was performed on PBMCs. The rearrangement joins TRBV7-9 to TRBJ2-1, with TRBD2 as a possible D gene (5 bases). The sequence was collected from a girl between 5 and 17 years old in good health and CMV-seropositive. DNA of the CDR3: TGTGCCAGCAGCTTAGACCGGGGCTCCTACAATGAGCAGTTCTTC. Translating it yields CASSLDRGSYNEQFF.